This is a list of T cell receptor beta chains from one sample in a study of blood T cell repertoires in COVID-19. The protocol was immunoSEQ multiplex PCR, while the TCRdb copy is restricted to in-frame clones and leaves out a portion. The repertoire holds some 200,000 clones, with 65% to 90% as singletons. The specimen was PBMCs or T cells enriched from blood (not recorded which). These receptors were taken from a man aged 40-49 years who had recovered from COVID-19. The CDR3 runs from the conserved cysteine through the conserved F or W. D genes are given only for firm matches. Clone size, where shown, is once, few, many, or a class for clones that have expanded.

TRBD2 15 TRBJ2-7 TRBV9 NA CASSASGRNAHEQYF TGTGCCAGCAGCGCCAGCGGGAGAAACGCTCACGAGCAGTACTTC
TRBD2 14 TRBJ2-1 TRBV11-1 few CASTTGTSGNEQFF TGTGCCAGCACTACCGGGACTAGCGGCAATGAGCAGTTCTTC
TRBD1 16 TRBJ1-3 TRBV5-1 NA CASSTGQAYSGNTIYF TGCGCCAGCAGCACGGGACAGGCCTACTCTGGAAACACCATATATTTT
TRBD1 17 TRBJ1-5 TRBV19 NA CASNAPGQGYSNQPQHF TGTGCCAGTAACGCGCCGGGACAGGGCTATAGCAATCAGCCCCAGCATTTT
TRBD2 15 TRBJ2-7 TRBV4-3 NA CASSPGTSGRYEQYF TGCGCCAGCAGCCCAGGGACTAGCGGGCGTTACGAGCAGTACTTC
TRBD1 15 TRBJ2-7 TRBV10-3 NA CAISRAGQGGYEQYF TGTGCCATCAGTAGAGCGGGACAGGGAGGGTACGAGCAGTACTTC
TRBD1 14 TRBJ1-2 TRBV2 NA CASSVTGGNYGYTF TGTGCCAGCAGTGTGACAGGGGGCAACTATGGCTACACCTTC
NA 15 TRBJ2-3 TRBV9 NA CASSVPSGGADTQYF TGTGCCAGCAGCGTACCCAGCGGTGGGGCAGATACGCAGTATTTT
TRBD2 16 TRBJ2-3 TRBV7-9 once CASSLVGTRGTDTQYF TGTGCCAGCAGCTTAGTTGGGACTAGGGGAACAGATACGCAGTATTTT
NA 11 TRBJ2-2 TRBV24-1 NA CATRGGGELFF TGTGCCACACGAGGGGGCGGGGAGCTGTTTTTT